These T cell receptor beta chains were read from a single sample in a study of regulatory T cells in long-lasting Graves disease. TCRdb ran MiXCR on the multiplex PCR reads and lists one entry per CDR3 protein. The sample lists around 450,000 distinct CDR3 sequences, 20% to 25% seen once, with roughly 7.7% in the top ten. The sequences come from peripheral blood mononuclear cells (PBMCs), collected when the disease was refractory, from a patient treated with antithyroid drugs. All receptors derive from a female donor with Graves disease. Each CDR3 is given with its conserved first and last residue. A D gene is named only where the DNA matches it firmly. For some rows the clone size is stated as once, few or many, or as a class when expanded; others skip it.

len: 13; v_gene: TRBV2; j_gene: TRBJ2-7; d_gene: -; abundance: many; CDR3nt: TGTGCCAGCAGTCGGGACCCGAACTACGAGCAGTACTTC; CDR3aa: CASSRDPNYEQYF
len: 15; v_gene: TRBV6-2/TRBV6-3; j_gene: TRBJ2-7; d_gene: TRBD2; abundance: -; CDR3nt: TGTGCCAGCAGTTACTGGAGCGGGGGAACCTACGAGCAGTACTTC; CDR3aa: CASSYWSGGTYEQYF
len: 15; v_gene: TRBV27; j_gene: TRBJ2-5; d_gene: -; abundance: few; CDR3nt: TGTGCCAGCAGGCGGGAAATATGGGAACAAGAGACCCAGTACTTC; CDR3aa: CASRREIWEQETQYF
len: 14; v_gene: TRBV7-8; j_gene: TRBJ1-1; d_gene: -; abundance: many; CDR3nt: TGTGCCAGCAGCTTCCCGGGGCGGAACACTGAAGCTTTCTTT; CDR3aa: CASSFPGRNTEAFF
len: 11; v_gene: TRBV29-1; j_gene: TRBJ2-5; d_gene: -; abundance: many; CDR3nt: TGCAGCGTCACGGGACAACCCGACCAGTACTTC; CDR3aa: CSVTGQPDQYF
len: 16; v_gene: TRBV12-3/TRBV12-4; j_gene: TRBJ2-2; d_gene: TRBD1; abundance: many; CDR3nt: TGTGCCAGCAGCCATGCACAGGGGATCTATGCCGGGGAGCTGTTTTTT; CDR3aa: CASSHAQGIYAGELFF
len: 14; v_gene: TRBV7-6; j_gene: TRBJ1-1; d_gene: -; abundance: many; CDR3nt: TGTGCCAGCAGCTTGACGGAAATGAACACTGAAGCTTTCTTT; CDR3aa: CASSLTEMNTEAFF
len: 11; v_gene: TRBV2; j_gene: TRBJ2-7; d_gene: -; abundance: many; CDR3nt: TGTGCCAGCAGTCAGGGGCACGAGCAGTACTTC; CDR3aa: CASSQGHEQYF
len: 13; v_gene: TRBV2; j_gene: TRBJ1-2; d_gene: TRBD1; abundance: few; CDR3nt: TGTGCCAGCTTTACGACAGGGGGTTATGGCTACACCTTC; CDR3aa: CASFTTGGYGYTF
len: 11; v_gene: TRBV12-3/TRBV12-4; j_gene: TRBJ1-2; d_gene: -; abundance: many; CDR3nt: TGTGCCAGCAGTTTACACTATGGCTACACCTTC; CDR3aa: CASSLHYGYTF
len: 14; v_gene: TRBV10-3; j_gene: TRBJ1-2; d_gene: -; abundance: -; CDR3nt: TGTGCCATCAGTGAATTGGCAGGCCCCTATGGCTACACCTTC; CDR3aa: CAISELAGPYGYTF
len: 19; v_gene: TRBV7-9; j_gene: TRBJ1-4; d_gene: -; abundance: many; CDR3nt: TGTGCCAGCAGCATAAGCGCCACCTTCGGGACGCTCGGTAGAGAAAAACTGTTTTTT; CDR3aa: CASSISATFGTLGREKLFF
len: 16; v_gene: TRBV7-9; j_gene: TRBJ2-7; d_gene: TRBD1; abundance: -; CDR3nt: TGTGCCAGCAGCTTGTCGGACAGGGTTAGGTCCTACGAGCAGTACTTC; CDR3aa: CASSLSDRVRSYEQYF
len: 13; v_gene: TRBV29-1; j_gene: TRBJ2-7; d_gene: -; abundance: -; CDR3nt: TGCAGCGTTCGGTCAGGTGAAACCTACGAGCAGTACTTC; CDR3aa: CSVRSGETYEQYF
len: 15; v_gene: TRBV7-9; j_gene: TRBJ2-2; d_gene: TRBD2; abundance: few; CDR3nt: TGTGCCAGCTCCATCGGCGGGAGGGCCGACGGGGAGCTGTTTTTT; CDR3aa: CASSIGGRADGELFF
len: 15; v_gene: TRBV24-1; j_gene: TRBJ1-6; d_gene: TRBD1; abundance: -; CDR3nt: TGTGCCACCAGACAGGGGAGCAACTATAATTCACCCCTCCACTTT; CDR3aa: CATRQGSNYNSPLHF
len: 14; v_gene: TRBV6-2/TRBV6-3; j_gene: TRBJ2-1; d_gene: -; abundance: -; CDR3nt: TGTGCCAGCAGTATCTCGGGAGCCTACAATGAGCAGTTCTTC; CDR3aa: CASSISGAYNEQFF
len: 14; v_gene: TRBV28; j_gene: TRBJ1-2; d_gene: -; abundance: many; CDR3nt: TGTGCCAGCAGTCCGATGGAGGGAAGATATGGCTACACCTTC; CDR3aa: CASSPMEGRYGYTF
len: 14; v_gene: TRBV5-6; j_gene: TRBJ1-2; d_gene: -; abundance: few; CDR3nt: TGTGCCAGCAGCTTGGAGAGGGGCGGTTATGGCTACACCTTC; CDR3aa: CASSLERGGYGYTF
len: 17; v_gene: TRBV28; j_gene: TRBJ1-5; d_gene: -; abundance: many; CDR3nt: TGTGCCAGCAGTTTAGTAAGACGAGGGGCCGGCAATCAGCCCCAGCATTTT; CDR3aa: CASSLVRRGAGNQPQHF
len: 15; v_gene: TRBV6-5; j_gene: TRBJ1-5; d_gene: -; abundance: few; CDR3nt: TGTGCCAGCAGTTACTCATCGGGGGTTGGTCAGCCCCAGCATTTT; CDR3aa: CASSYSSGVGQPQHF
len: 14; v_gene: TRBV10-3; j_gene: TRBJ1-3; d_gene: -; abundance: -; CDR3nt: TGTGCCATCAGTTACTCATCGATGGGAAACACCATATATTTT; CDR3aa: CAISYSSMGNTIYF
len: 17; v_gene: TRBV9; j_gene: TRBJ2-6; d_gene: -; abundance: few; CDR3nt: TGTGCCAGCAGCGTAGGACAGTCCTTATCTGGGGCCAACGTCCTGACTTTC; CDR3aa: CASSVGQSLSGANVLTF
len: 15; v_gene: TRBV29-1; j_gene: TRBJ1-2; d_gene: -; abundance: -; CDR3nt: TGCAGCGTTGTCCCGTCGGACATTCCTAACTATGGCTACACCTTC; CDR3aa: CSVVPSDIPNYGYTF
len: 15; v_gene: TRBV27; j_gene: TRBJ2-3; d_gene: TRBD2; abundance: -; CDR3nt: TGTGCCAGCAGTTTTGGGGGGGACCCCACAGATACGCAGTATTTT; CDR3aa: CASSFGGDPTDTQYF
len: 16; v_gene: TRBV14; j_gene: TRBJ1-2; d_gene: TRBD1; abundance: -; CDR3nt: TGTGCCAGCAGCCCTAGGACAGGGTATAGGGACTATGGCTACACCTTC; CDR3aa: CASSPRTGYRDYGYTF
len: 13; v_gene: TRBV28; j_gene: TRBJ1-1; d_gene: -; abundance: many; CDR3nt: TGTGCCAGCAGCCAGAATCCGGGCACTGAAGCTTTCTTT; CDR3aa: CASSQNPGTEAFF
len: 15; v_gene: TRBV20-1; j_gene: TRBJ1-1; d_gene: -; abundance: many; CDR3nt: TGCAGTGCTAGAGATGGAGGCAGAGAGAACACTGAAGCTTTCTTT; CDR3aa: CSARDGGRENTEAFF
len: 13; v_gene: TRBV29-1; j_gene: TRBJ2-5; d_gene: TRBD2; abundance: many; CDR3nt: TGCAGCGTTGGGACTAGCGGAGAGGAGACCCAGTACTTC; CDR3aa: CSVGTSGEETQYF
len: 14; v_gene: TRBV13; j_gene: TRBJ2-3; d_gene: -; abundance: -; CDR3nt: TGTGCCAGCAGCTCCTCACGGGCCGAGGATACGCAGTATTTT; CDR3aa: CASSSSRAEDTQYF
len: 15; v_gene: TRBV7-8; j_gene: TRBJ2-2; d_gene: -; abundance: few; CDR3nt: TGTGCCAGCAGCCCAACTAGTTTTGCCACCGGGGAGCTGTTTTTT; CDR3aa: CASSPTSFATGELFF
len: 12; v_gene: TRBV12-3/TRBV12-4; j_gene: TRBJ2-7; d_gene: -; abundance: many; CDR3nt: TGTGCCAGCAGTGTGAGGTTCTACGAGCAGTACTTC; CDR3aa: CASSVRFYEQYF
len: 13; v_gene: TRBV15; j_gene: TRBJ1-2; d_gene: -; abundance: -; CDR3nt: TGTGCCACCAGCAGAGATTTAGAGGGTGGCTTCACCTTC; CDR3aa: CATSRDLEGGFTF
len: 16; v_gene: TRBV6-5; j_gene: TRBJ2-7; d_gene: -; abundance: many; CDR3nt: TGTGCCAGCAGTTACAATCCCCATTCCCCAACTTACGAGCAGTACTTC; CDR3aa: CASSYNPHSPTYEQYF
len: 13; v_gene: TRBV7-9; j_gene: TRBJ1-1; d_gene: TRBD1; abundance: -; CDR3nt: TGTGCCAGCAGTCCCGGGACAGTCACTGAAGCTTTCTTT; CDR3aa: CASSPGTVTEAFF
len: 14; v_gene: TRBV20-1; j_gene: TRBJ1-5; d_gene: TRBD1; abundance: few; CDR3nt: TGCAGTGCTTCGACCGGGACAGGGGATCAGCCCCAGCATTTT; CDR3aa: CSASTGTGDQPQHF
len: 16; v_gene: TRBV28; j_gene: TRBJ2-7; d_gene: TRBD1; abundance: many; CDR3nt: TGTGCCAGCAGCCCCTCTCCGGGACAGGGACTATACGAGCAGTACTTC; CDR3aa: CASSPSPGQGLYEQYF
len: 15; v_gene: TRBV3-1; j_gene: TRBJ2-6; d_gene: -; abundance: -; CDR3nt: TGTGCCAGCAGCCACAGTGCCTCTGGGGCCAACGTCCTGACTTTC; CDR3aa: CASSHSASGANVLTF
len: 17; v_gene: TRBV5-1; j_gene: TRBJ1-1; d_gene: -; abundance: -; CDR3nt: TGCGCCAGCAGCGAGCGGGTAGACAGAGGTTGGAACACTGAAGCTTTCTTT; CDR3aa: CASSERVDRGWNTEAFF
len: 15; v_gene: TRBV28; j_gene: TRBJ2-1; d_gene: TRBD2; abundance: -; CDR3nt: TGTGCCAGCAGTTTGGGACTAGCGGGATCGAGTGAGCAGTTCTTC; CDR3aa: CASSLGLAGSSEQFF
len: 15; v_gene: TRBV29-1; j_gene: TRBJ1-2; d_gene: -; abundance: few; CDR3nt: TGCAGCGCCCACACTGTCAGGGTCGGGGCCCATGGCTACACCTTC; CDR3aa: CSAHTVRVGAHGYTF
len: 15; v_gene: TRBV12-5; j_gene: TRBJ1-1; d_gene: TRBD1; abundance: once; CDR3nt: TGTGCTAGTGGTCCCGAGACAGGGGCGAACACTGAAGCTTTCTTT; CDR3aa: CASGPETGANTEAFF
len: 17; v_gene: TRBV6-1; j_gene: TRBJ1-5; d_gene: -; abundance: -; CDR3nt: TGTGCCAGCAGCCACCCTGTCCTGGGGGGCGACAATCAGCCCCAGCATTTT; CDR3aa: CASSHPVLGGDNQPQHF